The sequence of this T cell receptor beta chain was determined in a study of blood T cell repertoires in COVID-19. Study summary: Sites in the United States, Italy and Spain provided acute and convalescent COVID-19 samples. The cDNA or gDNA used as material had been derived from T cells, B-cell-depleted T cells, or PBMCs.

V shed 4 bases, J shed 2 bases, and the junction held 4 bases outside the gene matches. Germline V gives CDR1 MDHEN, CDR2 SYDVKM. The CDR3 is 14 residues long. Original handling: Researchers report that nucleated cell counts were estimated from reference gene primer amplification. TCRdb's table, derived via immunoSEQ multiplex PCR, lists solely in-frame clones and lacks some. Clone size and V and J calls were adopted from that table, with D and trimming inferred from the DNA. The sample includes 95,000 to 110,000 clones, roughly 87% of them seen just once. A single count supports this clone. The chain couples TRBV28 to TRBJ1-2, with 7 bases that match TRBD1. This receptor was identified in a human donor in a cohort sampled during active COVID-19. Sequenced: peripheral blood. The CDR3 loop reads CASSSQGENYGYTF. The CDR3 bases are TGTGCCAGCAGTTCCCAGGGGGAAAACTATGGCTACACCTTC.